This T cell receptor (beta chain) was captured in a study of blood T cell repertoires in COVID-19. The germline V and J ends were trimmed by 1 base and 6 bases, with 12 bases remaining between them. Germline V CDR1 and CDR2: LGHNA, YNFKEQ. This CDR3 has 15 amino acids. The repertoire was sequenced with immunoSEQ multiplex PCR; TCRdb's copy has only in-frame clones and lacks some. The data show hundreds of thousands of clones, 70% to 90% seen once. This receptor was taken from a woman between 50 and 59 years old with active or convalescent COVID-19. The V gene is TRBV4-2, the J gene TRBJ2-2, with D tentatively TRBD1 (6 bases). Sequencing was done on a sample of peripheral blood. The CDR3, as DNA: TGTGCCAGCAGCCAAGGAAGCCGACAGGCCGGGGAGCTGTTTTTT. Its translation: CASSQGSRQAGELFF.